Listed below are T cell receptor beta chains from one sample, sequenced in a study of technical replicates of blood from a handful of donors. Repertoires were generated with immunoSEQ multiplex PCR, while TCRdb's copy carries only in-frame clones and drops some. The data hold approximately 85,000 clones, with about 92% observed a single time. The sample consisted of T cells isolated from PBMCs. These receptors all come from a human donor in good health. Each CDR3 is given without its conserved first and last residue. Fields, in order: CDR3 length, J gene, V gene, CDR3 protein.

length: 13; J: TRBJ2-3; V: TRBV7-3; CDR3: ASSPFGGVTDTQY
length: 14; J: TRBJ2-7; V: TRBV7-9; CDR3: ASSHHRDRGDYEQY
length: 11; J: TRBJ1-2; V: TRBV11-3; CDR3: ASSLGQGAGYT
length: 13; J: TRBJ2-7; V: TRBV19; CDR3: ASSLGGTGSYEQY
length: 12; J: TRBJ2-5; V: TRBV23-1; CDR3: ASTKGVLGETQY
length: 14; J: TRBJ2-1; V: TRBV9; CDR3: ASSGRGTSGRNEQF
length: 14; J: TRBJ1-2; V: TRBV27; CDR3: ASSSPPGQGNYGYT
length: 9; J: TRBJ1-3; V: TRBV5-3; CDR3: ARSPGDTIY
length: 11; J: TRBJ1-5; V: TRBV5-5; CDR3: ASSSDRHQPQH
length: 13; J: TRBJ1-2; V: TRBV7-9; CDR3: ASSLGQGSNYGYT
length: 13; J: TRBJ2-5; V: TRBV18; CDR3: ASSPVSEVSETQY
length: 10; J: TRBJ1-2; V: TRBV19; CDR3: AGYRTHYGYT
length: 14; J: TRBJ2-6; V: TRBV5-1; CDR3: ASSWPQHGGANVLT
length: 13; J: TRBJ2-5; V: TRBV7-9; CDR3: ASSPTAGGQETQY
length: 12; J: TRBJ1-5; V: TRBV10-2; CDR3: ASSLPGYRQPQH
length: 13; J: TRBJ1-1; V: TRBV5-1; CDR3: ASSNTGTGLTEAF
length: 14; J: TRBJ1-5; V: TRBV6-6; CDR3: ASSDTRGRSNQPQH
length: 10; J: TRBJ2-1; V: TRBV6-6; CDR3: ASSRTGNEQF
length: 11; J: TRBJ2-3; V: TRBV11-2; CDR3: ASRGGYTDTQY
length: 12; J: TRBJ1-2; V: TRBV7-9; CDR3: ASSQSTGAYGYT
length: 12; J: TRBJ2-7; V: TRBV19; CDR3: ASSVGQSAYEQY
length: 12; J: TRBJ2-5; V: TRBV7-9; CDR3: ASSAGQGQETQY
length: 13; J: TRBJ2-3; V: TRBV6-1; CDR3: ASSAFGTGGDTQY
length: 15; J: TRBJ2-2; V: TRBV9; CDR3: ASSPHRAGSNTGELF
length: 12; J: TRBJ2-5; V: TRBV4-1; CDR3: ASSQAVSQETQY
length: 14; J: TRBJ2-3; V: TRBV9; CDR3: ASSVGVMGGTDTQY
length: 14; J: TRBJ1-1; V: TRBV2; CDR3: ASSEMVPVLNTEAF
length: 11; J: TRBJ1-1; V: TRBV7-8; CDR3: ASSPGVGTEAF